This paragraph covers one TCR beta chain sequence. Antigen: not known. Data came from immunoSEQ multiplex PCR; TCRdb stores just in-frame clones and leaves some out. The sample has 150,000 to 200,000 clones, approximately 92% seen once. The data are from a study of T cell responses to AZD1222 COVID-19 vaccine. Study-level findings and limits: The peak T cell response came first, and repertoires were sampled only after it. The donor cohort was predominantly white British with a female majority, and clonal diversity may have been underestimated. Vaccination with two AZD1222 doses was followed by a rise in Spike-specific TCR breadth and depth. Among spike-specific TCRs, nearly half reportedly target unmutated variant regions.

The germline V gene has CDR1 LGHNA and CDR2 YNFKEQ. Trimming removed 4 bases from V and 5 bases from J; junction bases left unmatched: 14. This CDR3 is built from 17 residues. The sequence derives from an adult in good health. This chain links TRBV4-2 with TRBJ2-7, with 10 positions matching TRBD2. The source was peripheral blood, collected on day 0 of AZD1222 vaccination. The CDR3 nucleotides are TGTGCCAGCAGCCTCGATTCCACTAGCGGGACATCCCACGAGCAGTACTTC. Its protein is CASSLDSTSGTSHEQYF.